The 9 T cell receptor beta chains presented below share a single source sample, sequenced in a study of blood T cell repertoires in COVID-19. Only in-frame clones appear in the TCRdb table, and some are missing; sequencing was by immunoSEQ multiplex PCR. Here the sample spans 35,000 to 55,000 clones, roughly 89% being singletons. Sequencing was performed on peripheral blood. These receptors all come from a man aged 55 to 69 with active COVID-19.

The V gene is TRBV5-6, the J gene TRBJ2-1; 8 nucleotides align to TRBD2. The CDR3 length is 17 residues. Germline V CDR1 and CDR2: SGHDT, YYEEEE. Trimming cost V 0 bases and J 3 bases; bases outside gene matches: 8. The CDR3 protein is CASSLAWVAGGYNEQFF. CDR3 coding DNA: TGTGCCAGCAGCTTGGCTTGGGTTGCGGGAGGCTACAATGAGCAGTTCTTC.

The chain recombines TRBV27 with TRBJ1-4, with 7 bases fitting TRBD1. The CDR3 contains 14 residues. CDR1 and CDR2 (germline): MNHEY, SMNVEV (reference sequence). The J segment lost 5 bases and the V segment lost 3 bases, leaving 3 bases of the junction unmatched. The CDR3 bases are TGTGCCAGCAGTTTTGGACAGGCGAATGAAAAACTGTTTTTT. It encodes CASSFGQANEKLFF.

This clone was picked up one time. The chain combines TRBV29-1 with TRBJ2-1, with TRBD2 identical over 7 bases. V lost 4 bases to trimming and J lost 6 bases; unmatched junction nucleotides: 6. This CDR3 has 13 amino acids. Germline V gives CDR1 SQVTM, CDR2 ANQGSEA. The CDR3 bases are TGCAGCGTTGTGGGGGGAGGGTTCAATGAGCAGTTCTTC. Translated, it gives CSVVGGGFNEQFF.

CDR3: CASSLRTDTQYF. The DNA for the CDR3 is TGTGCCAGCAGCCTCAGGACAGATACGCAGTATTTT. The chain joins TRBV11-2 to TRBJ2-3; no firm D call. The CDR3 spans 12 residues. The germline V and J ends were trimmed by 5 bases and 3 bases, with 6 bases remaining between them. CDR1 SGHAT and CDR2 FQNNGV come from the germline V gene.

The chain has TRBV4-1 and TRBJ2-1, with 9 bases that match TRBD2. The CDR3 loop spans 17 amino acids. CDR1 is MGHRA, CDR2 YSYEKL, per germline. J was trimmed by 1 base and V by 3 bases; bases with no gene match: 7. The DNA for the CDR3 is TGCGCCAGCAGCCAGGGTAGCGGGAGAACGTCCTACAATGAGCAGTTCTTC. Amino acid sequence: CASSQGSGRTSYNEQFF.

CDR3 residues: CAISEQGANYGYTF. In nucleotides, the CDR3 is TGTGCCATCAGTGAGCAGGGGGCCAACTATGGCTACACCTTC. The chain combines TRBV10-3 with TRBJ1-2; 8 bases agree with TRBD1. The germline V gene has CDR1 ENHRY and CDR2 SYGVKD. The CDR3 runs 14 residues. V lost 2 bases and J lost 2; bases outside the gene matches: 1.

The chain joins TRBV2 to TRBJ1-2; D ambiguous. The CDR3 contains 13 residues. V lost 8 bases and J 1 base, leaving 11 bases between the germline ends. The germline V gene has CDR1 SNHLY and CDR2 FYNNEI. In DNA form, the CDR3 reads TGTGCCAGCCAGAGGGAGATTAACTATGGCTACACCTTC. Protein: CASQREINYGYTF.

This clone was detected once. The genes are TRBV19 and TRBJ1-2; unclear D gene. The V end was cut by 1 base, the J end by 4 bases, with 19 bases between. This CDR3 contains 17 residues. The germline gives CDR1 LNHDA, CDR2 SQIVND (reference sequence). The CDR3 DNA sequence: TGTGCCAGTAGTATAGGGAGGAACAGCGCCCTACTCTATGGCTACACCTTC. Residues: CASSIGRNSALLYGYTF.

V is TRBV18 and J is TRBJ2-1; 11 positions agree with TRBD2. Germline CDR1 is KGHSH and CDR2 is LQKENI. This CDR3 has 15 amino acids. The V gene end was trimmed by 3 bases and the J gene end by 8 bases; junction bases not matched to a gene: 6. The CDR3 reads CASSPTSGKGDEQFF. The CDR3 region has the DNA TGTGCCAGCTCACCGACTAGCGGGAAAGGCGATGAGCAGTTCTTC.